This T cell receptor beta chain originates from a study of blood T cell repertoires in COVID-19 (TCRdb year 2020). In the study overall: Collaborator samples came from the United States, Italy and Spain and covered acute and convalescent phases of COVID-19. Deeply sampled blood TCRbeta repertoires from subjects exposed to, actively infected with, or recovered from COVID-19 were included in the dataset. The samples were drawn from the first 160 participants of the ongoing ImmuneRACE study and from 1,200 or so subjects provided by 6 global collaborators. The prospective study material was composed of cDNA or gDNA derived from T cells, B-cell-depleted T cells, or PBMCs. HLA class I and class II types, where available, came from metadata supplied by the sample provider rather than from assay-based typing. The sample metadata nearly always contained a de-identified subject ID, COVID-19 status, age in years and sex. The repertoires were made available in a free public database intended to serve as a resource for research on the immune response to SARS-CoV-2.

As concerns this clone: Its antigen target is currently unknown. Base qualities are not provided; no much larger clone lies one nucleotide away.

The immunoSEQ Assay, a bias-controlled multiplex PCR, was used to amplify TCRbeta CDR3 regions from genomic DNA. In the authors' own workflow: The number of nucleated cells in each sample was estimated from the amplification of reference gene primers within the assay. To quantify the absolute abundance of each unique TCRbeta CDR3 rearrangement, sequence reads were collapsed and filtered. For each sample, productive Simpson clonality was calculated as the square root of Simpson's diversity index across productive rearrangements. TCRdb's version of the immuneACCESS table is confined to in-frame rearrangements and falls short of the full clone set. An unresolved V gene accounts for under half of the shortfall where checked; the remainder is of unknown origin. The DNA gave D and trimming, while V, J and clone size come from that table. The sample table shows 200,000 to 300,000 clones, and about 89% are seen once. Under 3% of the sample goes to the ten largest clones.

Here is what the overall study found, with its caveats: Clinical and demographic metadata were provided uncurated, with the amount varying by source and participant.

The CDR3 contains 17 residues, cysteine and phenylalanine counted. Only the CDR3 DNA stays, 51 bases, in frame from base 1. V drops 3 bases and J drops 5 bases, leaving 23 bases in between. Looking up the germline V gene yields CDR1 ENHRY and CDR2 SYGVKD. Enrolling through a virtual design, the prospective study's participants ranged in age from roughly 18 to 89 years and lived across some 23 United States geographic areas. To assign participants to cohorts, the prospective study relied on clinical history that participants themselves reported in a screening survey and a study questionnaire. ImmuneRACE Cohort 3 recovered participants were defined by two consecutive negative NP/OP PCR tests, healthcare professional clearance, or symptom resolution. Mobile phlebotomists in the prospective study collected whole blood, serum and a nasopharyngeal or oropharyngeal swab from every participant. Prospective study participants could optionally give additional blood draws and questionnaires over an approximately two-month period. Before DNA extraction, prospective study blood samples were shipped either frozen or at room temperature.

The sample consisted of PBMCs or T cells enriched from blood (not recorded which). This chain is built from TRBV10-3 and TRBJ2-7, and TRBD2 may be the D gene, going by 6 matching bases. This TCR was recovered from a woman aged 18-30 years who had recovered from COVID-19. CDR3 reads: CAISDPRAKRVVHEQYF. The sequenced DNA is TGTGCCATCAGTGACCCCAGGGCGAAGCGGGTGGTTCACGAGCAGTACTTC.